Detailed here is one T cell receptor (beta chain). What it binds is unknown. The CDR3 is made up of 11 amino acids. The germline V gene has CDR1 GTSNPN and CDR2 SVGIG (reference sequence). The junction had 6 bases not matched to a gene; V was cut back by 3 bases and J by 10 bases. This specimen comes from a study of T cells in localized non-small cell lung cancer. Study conclusions and caveats: Median around 56 top-100 tumor clones were shared with paired adjacent lung. Uninvolved adjacent lung, not tumor, had the highest T cell clonality. Blood T cell density predicted longer survival; adjacent-lung clonality, shorter. As only one tumor region underwent sequencing, heterogeneity remains possible.

Repertoires were generated with immunoSEQ multiplex PCR, while TCRdb's copy carries only in-frame clones and drops some. The data show some 8,200 clones, roughly 59% seen once. The input for sequencing was lymph node tissue, taken before any cancer treatment. V is TRBV30 and J is TRBJ2-7, with 7 bases lining up with TRBD2. The sequence derives from a male donor aged 60 or over with stage I squamous cell lung carcinoma. CDR3 nucleotides: TGTGCCTGGAGACTAGCGACCTCACAGTACTTC. It codes for CAWRLATSQYF. The variable domain in full, completed from reference TRBV30 and TRBJ2-7, reads SQTIHQWPATLVQPVGSPLSLECTVEGTSNPNLYWYRQAAGRGLQLLFYSVGIGQISSEVPQNLSASRPQDRQFILSSKKLLLSDSGFYLCAWRLATSQYFGPGTRLTVT.